What follows describes a single TCR beta chain. The antigen is not known. Looked up from germline, CDR1 is SGHTA and CDR2 is FQGNSA. This CDR3 spans 14 amino acids. With 3 bases clipped from V and 5 bases from J, the junction kept 6 bases outside the gene matches. This specimen comes from a study of response to subunit inactivated influenza vaccine. Overall study results and limits: Authors proposed each seasonal influenza vaccination draws in few new T cells.

TCRdb reprocessed the RT-PCR reads via MiXCR and lists one record per CDR3 protein. The sample has hundreds of thousands of distinct CDR3 sequences; over 11% are singletons. The receptor was isolated from a man aged 50 to 59 who received an inactivated influenza vaccine. The input for sequencing was PBMCs from blood, taken around two weeks before vaccination. The chain has TRBV7-2 and TRBJ2-5, with 7 bases aligning to TRBD2. The CDR3 region is CASSFSQGGETQYF. The CDR3 DNA reads as TGTGCCAGCAGCTTCAGCCAGGGAGGGGAGACCCAGTACTTC.